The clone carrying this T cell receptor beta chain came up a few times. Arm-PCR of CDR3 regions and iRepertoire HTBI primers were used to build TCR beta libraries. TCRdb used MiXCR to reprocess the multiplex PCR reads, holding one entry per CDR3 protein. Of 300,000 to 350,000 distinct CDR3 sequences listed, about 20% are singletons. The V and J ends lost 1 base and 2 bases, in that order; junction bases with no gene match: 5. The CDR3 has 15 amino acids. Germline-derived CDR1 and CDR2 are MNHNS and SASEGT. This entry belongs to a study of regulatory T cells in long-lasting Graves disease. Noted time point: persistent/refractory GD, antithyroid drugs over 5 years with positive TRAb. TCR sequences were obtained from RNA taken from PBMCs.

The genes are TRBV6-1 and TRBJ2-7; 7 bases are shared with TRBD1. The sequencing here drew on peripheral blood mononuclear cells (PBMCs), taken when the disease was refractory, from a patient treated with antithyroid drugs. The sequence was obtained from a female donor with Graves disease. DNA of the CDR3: TGTGCCAGCAGTGAAGTCCCGGGACAGACCTACGAGCAGTACTTC. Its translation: CASSEVPGQTYEQYF.